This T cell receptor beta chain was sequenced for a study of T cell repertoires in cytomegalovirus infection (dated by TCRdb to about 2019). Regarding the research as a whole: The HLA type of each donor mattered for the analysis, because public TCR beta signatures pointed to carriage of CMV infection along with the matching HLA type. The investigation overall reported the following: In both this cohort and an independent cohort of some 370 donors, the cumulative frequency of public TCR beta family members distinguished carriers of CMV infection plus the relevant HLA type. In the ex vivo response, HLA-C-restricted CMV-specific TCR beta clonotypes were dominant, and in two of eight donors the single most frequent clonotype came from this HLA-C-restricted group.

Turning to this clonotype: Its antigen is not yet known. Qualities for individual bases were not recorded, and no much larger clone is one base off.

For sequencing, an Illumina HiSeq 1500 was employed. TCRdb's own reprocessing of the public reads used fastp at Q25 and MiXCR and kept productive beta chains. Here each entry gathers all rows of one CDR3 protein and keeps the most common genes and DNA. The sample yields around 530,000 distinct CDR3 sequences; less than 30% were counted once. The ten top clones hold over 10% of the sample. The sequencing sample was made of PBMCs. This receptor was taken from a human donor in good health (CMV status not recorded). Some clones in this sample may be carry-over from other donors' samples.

The encoded CDR3 is CSAVVGPNEQFF. The DNA is TGCAGTGCTGTAGTCGGCCCCAATGAGCAGTTCTTC. The chain is encoded by TRBV20-1 joined to TRBJ2-1; the D gene cannot be named for sure. There are 12 amino acids in the CDR3, from cysteine to phenylalanine inclusive. The DNA shown is the 36-base CDR3, in frame from base 1. V gives up 5 bases and J gives up 6 bases, and the segment between their germline ends measures 11 bases. From a lookup of the germline V gene (reference sequence), CDR1 and CDR2 are DFQATT and SNEGSKA.